The 15 T cell receptor beta chains below come from one sample, sequenced in a study of OX40 agonist ivuxolimab in advanced cancers. Some clones are missing from TCRdb's copy, which holds only in-frame ones; the method was immunoSEQ multiplex PCR. The sample contains 70,000 or so clones, roughly 85% of which appear only once. The specimen comprised CD4+ or CD8+ T cells sorted from blood, sampled in a trial of the OX40 agonist ivuxolimab. The source is an adult with an advanced solid tumor such as melanoma, head and neck, liver or kidney cancer.

This chain connects TRBV7-9 to TRBJ1-1; 7 nucleotides match TRBD1. Germline trimming cut 5 bases from V and 1 base from J; bases unmatched to any gene: 7. CDR3 length: 15 amino acids. Per germline, CDR1 SEHNR and CDR2 FQNEAQ (reference sequence). The DNA of the CDR3 is TGTGCCAGCAGCCCGCGACAGGGCTGGAACACTGAAGCTTTCTTT. It specifies CASSPRQGWNTEAFF.

The gene calls are TRBV29-1 and TRBJ2-5; TRBD1 matches 8 bases. V was pared by 1 base and J by 5 bases, with 6 bases of the junction left unmatched. Germline CDR1 SQVTM, CDR2 ANQGSEA. This CDR3 spans 14 amino acids. The CDR3 nucleotides are TGCAGCGTTGAAGTTGGACAGGGTGGTGAGACCCAGTACTTC. This gives the protein CSVEVGQGGETQYF. Full variable domain (remainder filled in from reference TRBV29-1 and TRBJ2-5): SAVISQKPSRDICQRGTSLTIQCQVDSQVTMMFWYRQQPGQSLTLIATANQGSEATYESGFVIDKFPISRPNLTFSTLTVSNMSPEDSSIYLCSVEVGQGGETQYFGPGTRLLVL.

This clone was detected only a few times. The chain employs TRBV11-3 and TRBJ2-5, with 9 bases matching TRBD1. V dropped 4 bases and J dropped 1; count of bases not matched to a gene: 7. CDR1 and CDR2 from the germline V gene are SGHNT and YENEEA. The CDR3 extends over 16 amino acids. CDR3 loop: CASSSRGQGFQETQYF. The DNA of the CDR3 is TGTGCCAGCAGCTCCCGGGGACAGGGTTTCCAAGAGACCCAGTACTTC.

The V gene is TRBV5-6, the J gene TRBJ1-2, with 7 bases lining up with TRBD1. Germline V CDR1 and CDR2: SGHDT, YYEEEE. The J segment lost 1 base and the V segment lost 6 bases, leaving 6 bases of the junction unmatched. There are 14 residues in the CDR3. CDR3 loop: CASNPGQINYGYTF. CDR3 sequence (DNA): TGTGCCAGCAACCCGGGACAGATTAACTATGGCTACACCTTC.

The CDR3 sequence: CASSPRQGQNSPLHF. CDR3 DNA: TGTGCCAGCTCACCACGGCAGGGTCAGAATTCACCCCTCCACTTT. The rearrangement uses TRBV18 and TRBJ1-6; perhaps TRBD1 as D (5 bases). Germline loops: CDR1 KGHSH, CDR2 LQKENI. The CDR3 loop spans 15 amino acids. V shed 1 base and J shed 7 bases, with 11 bases lying between them.

This chain links TRBV18 with TRBJ1-5, with 11 bases that match TRBD1. Germline trimming cut 4 bases from V and 11 bases from J; bases unmatched to any gene: 13. The CDR3 runs to 16 residues. The germline V gene encodes CDR1 KGHSH and CDR2 LQKENI. The CDR3 sequence is CASSRSGDRGAWAQHF. In DNA form, the CDR3 reads TGTGCCAGCTCACGATCGGGGGACAGGGGGGCCTGGGCCCAGCATTTT.

This clone has only one observation. The chain has TRBV5-1 and TRBJ2-5; a possible D gene is TRBD1 (6 bases). Germline V gene lookup returns CDR1 SGHRS and CDR2 YFSETQ. V was pared by 0 bases and J by 3 bases, with 12 bases between. The CDR3 runs 15 residues. The CDR3 sequence: CASSLGPGVKETQYF. As DNA, the CDR3 is TGCGCCAGCAGCTTGGGTCCAGGGGTAAAAGAGACCCAGTACTTC.

The rearrangement joins TRBV30 to TRBJ2-5; 9 bases line up with TRBD2. The CDR3 is 15 amino acids. Germline V gene data show CDR1 as GTSNPN and CDR2 as SVGIG (reference sequence). The V gene end was trimmed by 0 bases and the J gene end by 2 bases; junction bases not matched to a gene: 4. The DNA of the CDR3 is TGTGCCTGGAGTGTACCTAGCGGGACTCAAGAGACCCAGTACTTC. Its translation: CAWSVPSGTQETQYF.

The gene calls are TRBV5-1 and TRBJ1-3; TRBD1 is a possible D gene (5 bases). The germline V and J ends were trimmed by 4 bases and 4 bases, with 12 bases remaining between them. The CDR3 sequence is 14 residues long. Germline V gene lookup returns CDR1 SGHRS and CDR2 YFSETQ. The CDR3 loop reads CASSPGQVGNTIYF. The DNA of the CDR3 is TGCGCCAGCAGCCCGGGGCAGGTGGGAAACACCATATATTTT.

This chain joins TRBV28 and TRBJ2-7; D could derive from TRBD1 or TRBD2 (5 bases each). The CDR3 is 14 residues long. From germline, CDR1 is MDHEN and CDR2 SYDVKM. With 3 bases removed from V and 2 bases from J, the gap between germline ends came to 11 bases. In DNA, the CDR3 is TGTGCCAGCAGTTTTGGGACCGGTACCTACGAGCAGTACTTC. It is translated as CASSFGTGTYEQYF.

This clone was observed a handful of times. The chain uses TRBV30 and TRBJ1-3; possible D gene TRBD1, 5 bases. This CDR3 is 16 amino acids long. Germline lookup yields CDR1 GTSNPN and CDR2 SVGIG (reference sequence). V lost 2 bases and J 0 bases, leaving 14 bases between the germline ends. The CDR3 region is CAWSFRGPASGNTIYF. The CDR3 coding sequence is TGTGCCTGGAGTTTCCGGGGCCCGGCCTCTGGAAACACCATATATTTT.

The J gene is TRBJ2-7, the V gene TRBV15; TRBD2 aligns across 10 bases. CDR3 length equals 15 residues. Per the germline V gene, CDR1 is LNHNV and CDR2 is YYDKDF (reference sequence). Trimming took 1 base from V and 5 from J; bases not matched to a gene: 5. CDR3 in DNA: TGTGCCACCAGCAGAGGGGGGACTAGCGTCCACGAGCAGTACTTC. Amino acid sequence: CATSRGGTSVHEQYF.

V usage is TRBV28 and J usage is TRBJ1-2; D is unclear. V was shortened by 5 bases and J by 2 bases, with 12 bases between the two germline ends. The germline V gene encodes CDR1 MDHEN and CDR2 SYDVKM. This CDR3 contains 14 residues. The CDR3 reads CASSIPGLNYGYTF. CDR3 in DNA: TGTGCCAGCAGTATCCCGGGTTTAAACTATGGCTACACCTTC.

This sequence joins TRBV7-9 and TRBJ2-1, with 7 bases lining up with TRBD2. This CDR3 contains 15 residues. Per germline, CDR1 SEHNR and CDR2 FQNEAQ (reference sequence). Germline trimming cut 5 bases from V and 4 bases from J; bases unmatched to any gene: 8. The CDR3 here is CASSPGRARYNEQFF. The CDR3 DNA sequence: TGTGCCAGCAGCCCTGGGAGGGCCCGTTACAATGAGCAGTTCTTC. The full variable domain, with the rest looked up from reference TRBV7-9 and TRBJ2-1, is DTGVSQNPRHKITKRGQNVTFRCDPISEHNRLYWYRQTLGQGPEFLTYFQNEAQLEKSRLLSDRFSAERPKGSFSTLEIQRTEQGDSAMYLCASSPGRARYNEQFFGPGTRLTVL.

This clone appeared a single time. The chain employs TRBV29-1 and TRBJ1-2; D perhaps matches TRBD1 (5 bases). The CDR3 spans 13 residues. The V gene's germline CDR1 is SQVTM and CDR2 ANQGSEA. Deletions cut 3 bases from V and 8 bases from J, with 16 bases between. CDR3 sequence reads: CSVDLAGLWGYTF. CDR3 DNA: TGCAGCGTTGATTTAGCGGGGCTTTGGGGCTACACCTTC.